Below are 14 T cell receptor beta chains sequenced from a single sample in a study of T cells in Graves' hyperthyroidism and ophthalmopathy. TCR beta CDR3 region amplification was performed from RNA transcripts. The HTBI primer set drove a first-round RT-PCR of the TCR CDR3. TCRdb passed the multiplex PCR reads through MiXCR, listing each CDR3 protein once. The repertoire has nearly 250,000 distinct CDR3 sequences, about a sixth of them found once; the top ten carry 25% to 30%. Material for sequencing was blood. Receptor source: a woman aged 18-29 years with Graves' ophthalmopathy.

This clonotype occurred a few times. The chain couples TRBV2 to TRBJ2-1; TRBD2 matches 13 bases. Losses at the gene ends were 6 bases for V and 7 bases for J; bases not matched to a gene: 6. The germline gives CDR1 SNHLY, CDR2 FYNNEI. This CDR3 region has 15 residues. The CDR3 DNA is TGTGCCAGCAGACTAGCGGGGGGGGTCGGGAATGAGCAGTTCTTC. Protein sequence: CASRLAGGVGNEQFF.

This clonotype has ten or more counts. This rearrangement joins TRBV27 to TRBJ2-5; tentative D call: TRBD1 (5 bases). Trimming pared 4 bases from V and 3 bases from J, leaving 12 bases between. Germline CDR1 is MNHEY and CDR2 is SMNVEV (reference sequence). This CDR3 comprises 14 residues. In nucleotides, the CDR3 is TGTGCCAGCAGTTCCCCCTCAGGGAAAGAGACCCAGTACTTC. Translated, it gives CASSSPSGKETQYF.

This clonotype has only a few counts. The chain joins TRBV6-2 or TRBV6-3 to TRBJ2-7, with 13 bases that match TRBD2. This CDR3 has 18 residues. V lost 0 bases, J lost 3 bases, and 8 bases stayed unmatched. The germline gives CDR1 MNHEY, CDR2 SVGEGT. CDR3: CASSYSLRTSGRNYEQYF. The DNA for the CDR3 is TGTGCCAGCAGTTACTCACTCCGGACTAGCGGGAGAAACTACGAGCAGTACTTC.

This clonotype was counted at least ten times. The chain has TRBV6-6 and TRBJ1-2; TRBD1 agrees at 9 bases. The CDR3 covers 15 residues. The V and J ends lost 2 bases and 6 bases, in that order; junction bases with no gene match: 7. Germline V CDR1 and CDR2: MNHNY, SVGAGI (reference sequence). CDR3 loop: CASSYQGQGLDGYTF. The CDR3 DNA reads TGTGCCAGCAGTTACCAGGGACAGGGATTGGATGGCTACACCTTC.

The V and J genes are TRBV28 and TRBJ1-5; 8 bases match TRBD1. Germline V gene data show CDR1 as MDHEN and CDR2 as SYDVKM. V shed 4 bases and J 7 bases; nucleotides not matched to a gene: 3. The CDR3 is made up of 13 amino acids. The CDR3 region has the DNA TGTGCCAGCAGTTCCAGGGGGCCCCAGCCCCAGCATTTT. It is translated as CASSSRGPQPQHF.

This chain connects TRBV28 to TRBJ1-2, with 9 bases lining up with TRBD1. CDR3 length equals 13 residues. V lost 10 bases, J lost 2 bases, and 5 bases stayed unmatched. The germline V gene has CDR1 MDHEN and CDR2 SYDVKM. This chain's CDR3 is CAIPGQGNYGYTF. The CDR3 nucleotides are TGTGCCATCCCAGGACAGGGGAACTATGGCTACACCTTC.

About this clonotype: Germline is not matched at one junction end, which may reflect a read error. This rearrangement joins TRBV28 to TRBJ2-1; D gene ambiguous. The CDR3 contains 17 residues. CDR1 and CDR2 (germline): MDHEN, SYDVKM. The CDR3 nucleotides read TGTGCCAGCAGCCCTACCCCCCCCCCCCACCCCCACAACGAGCAGTTCTTC. Translating it yields CASSPTPPPHPHNEQFF.

In this sample, this clonotype turned up many times. The chain carries TRBV6-1 and TRBJ2-2, with 8 bases lining up with TRBD1. Germline trimming cut 0 bases from V and 3 bases from J; bases unmatched to any gene: 6. This CDR3 region has 17 residues. The V gene's germline CDR1 is MNHNS and CDR2 SASEGT. CDR3 region: CASSEAGDRRYTGELFF. The CDR3 coding sequence is TGTGCCAGCAGTGAAGCAGGGGACAGGAGATACACCGGGGAGCTGTTTTTT.

This clonotype was recorded many times. V gene TRBV29-1 combines with J gene TRBJ2-5, with D tentatively TRBD2 (6 bases). The CDR3 is 15 amino acids. V was pared by 0 bases and J by 5 bases, with 16 bases between. Germline V lookup: CDR1 SQVTM, CDR2 ANQGSEA. The CDR3 loop is CSVEDRMGGRETQYF. CDR3 coding DNA: TGCAGCGTTGAAGATCGTATGGGAGGCCGGGAGACCCAGTACTTC. The complete variable domain, with remaining parts taken from reference TRBV29-1 and TRBJ2-5, reads SAVISQKPSRDICQRGTSLTIQCQVDSQVTMMFWYRQQPGQSLTLIATANQGSEATYESGFVIDKFPISRPNLTFSTLTVSNMSPEDSSIYLCSVEDRMGGRETQYFGPGTRLLVL.

The V and J genes are TRBV9 and TRBJ2-1, with 8 bases identical to TRBD2. Trimming removed 0 bases from V and 5 bases from J; junction bases left unmatched: 7. The CDR3 has 16 amino acids. The germline gives CDR1 SGDLS, CDR2 YYNGEE. The CDR3 loop is CASSVEWSGGNNEQFF. CDR3 bases: TGTGCCAGCAGCGTAGAATGGTCGGGAGGGAACAATGAGCAGTTCTTC.

There are many counts of this clonotype. The J gene is TRBJ1-6, the V gene TRBV7-8; D unclear. CDR1 SGHVS and CDR2 FQNEAQ come from the germline V gene. The V end was cut by 5 bases, the J end by 14 bases, with 19 bases between. The CDR3 has 14 residues. The CDR3 is CASSQADSLLALHF. In nucleotides, the CDR3 is TGTGCCAGCAGCCAAGCTGACTCCTTACTAGCCCTCCACTTT.

Many counts were recorded for this clonotype. This chain joins TRBV7-2 and TRBJ2-2; D is ambiguous. The CDR3 loop spans 15 amino acids. Between the trimmed V and J ends, which lost 0 bases and 4 bases, there was a span of 9 bases. CDR1 SGHTA and CDR2 FQGNSA come from the germline V gene. In DNA form, the CDR3 reads TGTGCCAGCAGCTTAGCGTTGGGGTCCACCGGGGAGCTGTTTTTT. It specifies CASSLALGSTGELFF.

The chain combines TRBV6-2 or TRBV6-3 with TRBJ1-2; 9 bases line up with TRBD1. After removal of 5 bases from V and 8 bases from J, the junction contained 9 bases not matched to a gene. This CDR3 has 14 residues. Germline-derived CDR1 and CDR2 are MNHEY and SVGEGT. CDR3 DNA: TGTGCCAGCAGTCCTTCACAGGGGGCCAGGGGCTACACCTTC. It encodes CASSPSQGARGYTF.

Ten or more counts support this clonotype. The J gene is TRBJ1-1, the V gene TRBV4-1; perhaps TRBD1 as D (6 bases). The CDR3 loop spans 15 amino acids. Germline CDR1 reads MGHRA; CDR2 reads YSYEKL. V lost 3 bases and J lost 4, with 15 bases in between. The CDR3 reads CASSQEQGISTEAFF. The CDR3 coding sequence is TGCGCCAGCAGCCAGGAACAGGGTATCAGCACTGAAGCTTTCTTT.